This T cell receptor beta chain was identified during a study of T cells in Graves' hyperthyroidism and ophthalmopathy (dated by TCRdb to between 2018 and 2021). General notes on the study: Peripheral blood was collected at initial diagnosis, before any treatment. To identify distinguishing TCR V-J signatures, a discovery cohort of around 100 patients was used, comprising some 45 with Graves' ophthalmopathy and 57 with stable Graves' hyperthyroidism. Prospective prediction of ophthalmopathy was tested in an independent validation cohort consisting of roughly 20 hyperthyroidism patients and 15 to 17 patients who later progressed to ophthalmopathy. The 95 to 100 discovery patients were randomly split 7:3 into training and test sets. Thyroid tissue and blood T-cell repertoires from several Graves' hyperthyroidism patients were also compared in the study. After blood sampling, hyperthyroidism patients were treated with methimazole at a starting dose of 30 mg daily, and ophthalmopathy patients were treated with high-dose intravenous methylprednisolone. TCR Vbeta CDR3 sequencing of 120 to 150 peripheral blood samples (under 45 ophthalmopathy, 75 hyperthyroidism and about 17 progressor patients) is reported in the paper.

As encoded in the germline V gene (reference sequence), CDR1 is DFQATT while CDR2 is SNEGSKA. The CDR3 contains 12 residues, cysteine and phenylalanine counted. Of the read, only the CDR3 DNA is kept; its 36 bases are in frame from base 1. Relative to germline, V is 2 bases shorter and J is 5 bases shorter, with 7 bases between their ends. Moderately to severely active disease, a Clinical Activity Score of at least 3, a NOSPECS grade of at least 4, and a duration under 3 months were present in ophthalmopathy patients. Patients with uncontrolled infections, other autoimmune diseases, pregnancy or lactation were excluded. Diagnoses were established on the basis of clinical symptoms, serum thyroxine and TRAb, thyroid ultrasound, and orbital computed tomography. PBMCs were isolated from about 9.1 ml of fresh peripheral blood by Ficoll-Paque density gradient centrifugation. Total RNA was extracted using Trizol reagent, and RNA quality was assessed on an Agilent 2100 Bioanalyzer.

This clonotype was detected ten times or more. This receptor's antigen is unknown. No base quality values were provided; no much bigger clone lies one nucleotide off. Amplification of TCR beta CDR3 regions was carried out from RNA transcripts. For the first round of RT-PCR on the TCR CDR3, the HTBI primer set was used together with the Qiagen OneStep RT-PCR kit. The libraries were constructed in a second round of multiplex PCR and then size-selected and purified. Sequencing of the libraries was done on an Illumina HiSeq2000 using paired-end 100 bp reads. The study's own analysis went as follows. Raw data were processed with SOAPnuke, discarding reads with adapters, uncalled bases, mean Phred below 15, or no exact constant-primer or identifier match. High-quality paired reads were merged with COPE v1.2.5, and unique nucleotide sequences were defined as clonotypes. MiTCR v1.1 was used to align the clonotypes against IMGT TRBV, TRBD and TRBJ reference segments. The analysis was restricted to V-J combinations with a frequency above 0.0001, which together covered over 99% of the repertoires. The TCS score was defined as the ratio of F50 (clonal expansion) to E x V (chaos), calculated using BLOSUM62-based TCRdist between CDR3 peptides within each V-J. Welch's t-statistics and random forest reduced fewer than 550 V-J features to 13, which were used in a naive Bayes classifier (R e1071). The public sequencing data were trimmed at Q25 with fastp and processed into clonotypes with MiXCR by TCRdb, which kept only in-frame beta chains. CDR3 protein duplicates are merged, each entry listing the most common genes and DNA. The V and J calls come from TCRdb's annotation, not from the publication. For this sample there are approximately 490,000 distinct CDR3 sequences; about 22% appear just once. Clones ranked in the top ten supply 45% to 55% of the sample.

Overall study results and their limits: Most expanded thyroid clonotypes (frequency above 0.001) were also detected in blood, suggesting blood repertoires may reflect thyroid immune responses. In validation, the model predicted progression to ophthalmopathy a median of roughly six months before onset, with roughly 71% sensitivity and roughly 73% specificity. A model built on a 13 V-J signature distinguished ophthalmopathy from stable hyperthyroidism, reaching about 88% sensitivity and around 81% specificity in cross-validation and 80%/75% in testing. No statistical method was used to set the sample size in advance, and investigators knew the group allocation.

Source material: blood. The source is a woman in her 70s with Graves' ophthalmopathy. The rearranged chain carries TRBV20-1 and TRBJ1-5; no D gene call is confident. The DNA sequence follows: TGCAGTGCTAGAAGGGTAGATCAGCCCCAGCATTTT. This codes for CSARRVDQPQHF.